Listed here are 26 T cell receptor beta chains from one sample, sequenced in a study of blood T cell repertoires in COVID-19. The protocol was immunoSEQ multiplex PCR, while the TCRdb copy is restricted to in-frame clones and leaves out a portion. Altogether over 200,000 clones are present, about nine tenths being singletons, with the ten largest covering 2.5% to 3%. The specimen was peripheral blood. The receptor source for this set is a woman aged 55-70 years with acute or convalescent COVID-19.

V usage is TRBV9 and J usage is TRBJ2-5; D is undetermined. The V end was cut by 0 bases, the J end by 5 bases, with 8 bases between. From germline, CDR1 is SGDLS and CDR2 YYNGEE. CDR3 length: 13 residues. The CDR3 nucleotides read TGTGCCAGCAGCGTAGCACAGAAGGAGACCCAGTACTTC. This sequence encodes CASSVAQKETQYF. Full variable domain (remainder filled in from reference TRBV9 and TRBJ2-5): DSGVTQTPKHLITATGQRVTLRCSPRSGDLSVYWYQQSLDQGLQFLIQYYNGEERAKGNILERFSAQQFPDLHSELNLSSLELGDSALYFCASSVAQKETQYFGPGTRLLVL.

The count of this clone is one. The rearrangement uses TRBV6-5 and TRBJ2-1, with 8 bases matching TRBD2. The germline CDR1 and CDR2 sequences are MNHEY and SVGAGI. V lost 0 bases to trimming and J lost 8 bases; unmatched junction nucleotides: 9. This CDR3 is built from 16 residues. CDR3 amino acids: CASSYSPGLGSYEQFF. CDR3 in DNA: TGTGCCAGCAGTTACTCTCCGGGACTAGGATCATATGAGCAGTTCTTC.

The chain carries TRBV28 and TRBJ1-5, with D possibly TRBD1 on 5 matching bases. The CDR3 runs to 16 residues. The germline gives CDR1 MDHEN, CDR2 SYDVKM. The V gene lost 8 bases and the J gene lost 2 bases, with 19 bases spanning the gap. CDR3 nucleotides: TGTGCCAGCCGCGATCCTAGGGGAAGCGGCAATCAGCCCCAGCATTTT. Translated, it gives CASRDPRGSGNQPQHF.

This clone has more than one count but fewer than ten. The chain is built from TRBV6-2 or TRBV6-3 and TRBJ1-5, with D possibly matching TRBD1 (6 bases). From germline, CDR1 is MNHEY and CDR2 SVGEGT. Between the trimmed V and J ends, which lost 6 bases and 3 bases, there was a span of 9 bases. This CDR3 region has 13 residues. This CDR3 is CASSRDINQPQHF. The CDR3 DNA reads as TGTGCCAGCAGCAGGGACATCAATCAGCCCCAGCATTTT.

The rearrangement links TRBV6-1 to TRBJ1-2; TRBD1 is a possible D gene (5 bases). The germline gives CDR1 MNHNS, CDR2 SASEGT. The V gene lost 2 bases and the J gene lost 4 bases, with 8 bases spanning the gap. This CDR3 has 13 residues. The DNA for the CDR3 is TGTGCCAGCAGTGAACGACAGAGCTATGGCTACACCTTC. This codes for CASSERQSYGYTF.

This rearrangement joins TRBV2 to TRBJ2-7, with unresolved D. In germline, CDR1 is SNHLY, CDR2 FYNNEI. There are 14 residues in the CDR3. Trimming left V 1 base short and J 4 bases short, with 11 bases between. The CDR3 is CASSEGASKYEQYF. CDR3 DNA sequence: TGTGCCAGCAGTGAAGGCGCTAGTAAGTACGAGCAGTACTTC.

The gene calls are TRBV19 and TRBJ1-4; D is perhaps TRBD1 (5 bases). The CDR3 has 15 amino acids. Germline V gives CDR1 LNHDA, CDR2 SQIVND (reference sequence). Trimming stripped 5 bases from V and 6 bases from J, with 16 bases between. The CDR3 spells CASSLITGVYEKLFF. The CDR3 nucleotides read TGTGCCAGTAGTTTAATAACGGGGGTGTATGAAAAACTGTTTTTT. The entire variable domain, with the rest obtained from reference TRBV19 and TRBJ1-4, is as follows: DGGITQSPKYLFRKEGQNVTLSCEQNLNHDAMYWYRQDPGQGLRLIYYSQIVNDFQKGDIAEGYSVSREKKESFPLTVTSAQKNPTAFYLCASSLITGVYEKLFFGSGTQLSVL.

This rearrangement joins TRBV14 to TRBJ1-1; D ambiguous. The germline V gene has CDR1 SGHDN and CDR2 FVKESK. The CDR3 is 13 amino acids. V was shortened by 4 bases and J by 4 bases, with 10 bases between the two germline ends. The CDR3 bases are TGTGCCAGCAGCCCATCCTCGGGCACTGAAGCTTTCTTT. As protein: CASSPSSGTEAFF.

The rearrangement uses TRBV6-1 and TRBJ1-2; the D gene is possibly TRBD1 (5 bases). The CDR3 is made up of 15 amino acids. Germline V gene lookup returns CDR1 MNHNS and CDR2 SASEGT. V dropped 1 base and J dropped 5 bases, with 14 bases sitting between them. The CDR3 region is CASSEEGDGQYGYTF. DNA of the CDR3: TGTGCCAGCAGTGAAGAAGGGGATGGCCAATATGGCTACACCTTC.

The rearrangement uses TRBV5-4 and TRBJ2-3, with 9 bases identical to TRBD2. This CDR3 is 16 amino acids long. The germline V gene has CDR1 SGHNT and CDR2 YYREEE (reference sequence). Losses at the gene ends were 0 bases for V and 3 bases for J; bases not matched to a gene: 5. Here the CDR3 reads CASSLGSGGPTDTQYF. The CDR3 coding sequence is TGTGCCAGCAGCTTGGGTAGCGGGGGCCCTACAGATACGCAGTATTTT.

The chain recombines TRBV7-2 with TRBJ1-2; D unresolved. The CDR3 covers 14 residues. The germline V gene has CDR1 SGHTA and CDR2 FQGNSA. Trimming took off 5 bases at V and 2 bases at J, with 12 bases between the two ends. In nucleotides, the CDR3 is TGTGCCAGCAGCCAGAATACGGGGAACTATGGCTACACCTTC. Amino acids: CASSQNTGNYGYTF.

The V call is TRBV6-5, the J call TRBJ1-5; a possible D gene is TRBD1 (5 bases). Trimming left V 2 bases short and J 7 bases short, with 12 bases between. This CDR3 has 14 residues. Germline assignment: CDR1 MNHEY and CDR2 SVGAGI. The CDR3: CASSYAGRRQPQHF. DNA of the CDR3: TGTGCCAGCAGTTACGCAGGGAGGAGACAGCCCCAGCATTTT.

The chain joins TRBV6-6 to TRBJ2-3, with 9 positions matching TRBD1. CDR3 length: 16 residues. V lost 6 bases, J lost 6 bases, and 13 bases stayed unmatched. Looked up from germline, CDR1 is MNHNY and CDR2 is SVGAGI (reference sequence). The CDR3 DNA sequence: TGTGCCAGCAGCCGGGGCGGGACAGGGTTATGGGATACGCAGTATTTT. It is translated as CASSRGGTGLWDTQYF.

This clone was detected only once. The V and J genes are TRBV30 and TRBJ1-2; D is perhaps TRBD1 (5 bases). The CDR3 consists of 13 residues. The V end lost 5 bases, the J end lost 6 bases, and 16 bases lay between the germline ends. Per germline, CDR1 GTSNPN and CDR2 SVGIG (reference sequence). In DNA, the CDR3 is TGTGCCTGGGTGGGGGATGCGGGGCATGGCTACACCTTC. Its translation is CAWVGDAGHGYTF.

The rearrangement joins TRBV11-2 to TRBJ2-1, with 14 bases identical to TRBD2. CDR1 SGHAT and CDR2 FQNNGV come from the germline V gene. CDR3 size: 15 residues. Trimming removed 6 bases from V and 9 bases from J; junction bases left unmatched: 7. CDR3 DNA: TGTGCCAGCAGGCAGACTAGCGGGAGGGCCAGTGAGCAGTTCTTC. This encodes CASRQTSGRASEQFF.

This rearrangement joins TRBV28 to TRBJ1-4; the match to TRBD1 covers 7 bases. The trim removed 6 bases at V and 8 bases at J, leaving 12 bases unmatched. The CDR3 contains 15 residues. Germline V lookup: CDR1 MDHEN, CDR2 SYDVKM. This CDR3 reads CASSLRQGLGEKLFF. CDR3 bases: TGTGCCAGCAGCTTACGACAGGGTCTTGGGGAAAAACTGTTTTTT.

CDR3 sequence (DNA): TGTGCCAGCAGCTCCTGGGGCTCCCAAAAAGAGACCCAGTACTTC. Translation: CASSSWGSQKETQYF. The chain couples TRBV7-2 to TRBJ2-5; possible D gene TRBD1, 5 bases. CDR3 length: 15 residues. V lost 4 bases and J 3 bases, leaving 15 bases between the germline ends. From germline, CDR1 is SGHTA and CDR2 FQGNSA.

This chain uses TRBV30 with TRBJ2-3, with D perhaps matching TRBD1 (6 bases). The V end was cut by 4 bases, the J end by 3 bases, with 11 bases between. The CDR3 loop spans 13 amino acids. The germline CDR1 and CDR2 sequences are GTSNPN and SVGIG (reference sequence). The CDR3 nucleotides read TGTGCCTGGATCCGCCAGGGGACAGATACGCAGTATTTT. Translated, it gives CAWIRQGTDTQYF.

The chain carries TRBV29-1 and TRBJ2-3, with D uncertain. The germline V gene encodes CDR1 SQVTM and CDR2 ANQGSEA. Trimming took off 4 bases at V and 0 bases at J, with 8 bases between the two ends. CDR3 length equals 13 residues. CDR3 protein: CSVAYSSTDTQYF. The CDR3 coding sequence is TGCAGCGTTGCTTACTCTAGCACAGATACGCAGTATTTT.

This clone has a single count. The gene calls are TRBV18 and TRBJ1-1; 7 nucleotides agree with TRBD1. Losses at the gene ends were 4 bases for V and 6 bases for J; bases not matched to a gene: 5. Germline V gene lookup returns CDR1 KGHSH and CDR2 LQKENI. This CDR3 has 13 amino acids. This CDR3 is CASSLDRDAEAFF. DNA for the CDR3: TGTGCCAGCTCACTAGACAGGGACGCTGAAGCTTTCTTT. Based on the CDR3 plus reference TRBV18 and TRBJ1-1, the full variable domain is NAGVMQNPRHLVRRRGQEARLRCSPMKGHSHVYWYRQLPEEGLKFMVYLQKENIIDESGMPKERFSAEFPKEGPSILRIQQVVRGDSAAYFCASSLDRDAEAFFGQGTRLTVV.

The gene calls are TRBV30 and TRBJ2-3; tentative D call: TRBD2 (6 bases). Trimming pared 1 base from V and 3 bases from J, leaving 14 bases between. This CDR3 has 15 residues. Germline lookup yields CDR1 GTSNPN and CDR2 SVGIG (reference sequence). The CDR3 sequence: CAWSGKAGKTDTQYF. As DNA, the CDR3 is TGTGCCTGGAGTGGAAAGGCGGGGAAAACAGATACGCAGTATTTT.

The rearrangement joins TRBV2 to TRBJ2-3; 11 nucleotides align to TRBD2. Germline V gene data show CDR1 as SNHLY and CDR2 as FYNNEI. V dropped 7 bases and J dropped 1; count of bases not matched to a gene: 4. This CDR3 has 15 residues. The CDR3, as DNA: TGTGCCAGCACCCCGGGACTAGCGGGCACAGATACGCAGTATTTT. Its translation: CASTPGLAGTDTQYF.

In this sample, this clone turned up a few times. The chain employs TRBV28 and TRBJ2-7, with TRBD2 matching over 11 bases. The CDR3 covers 13 residues. V was pared by 8 bases and J by 4 bases, with 4 bases of the junction left unmatched. Germline V lookup: CDR1 MDHEN, CDR2 SYDVKM. The CDR3 loop reads CASVPSGRYEQYF. As DNA, the CDR3 is TGTGCCAGCGTTCCTAGCGGGAGGTACGAGCAGTACTTC. The variable domain in full, with the rest retrieved from reference TRBV28 and TRBJ2-7, is DVKVTQSSRYLVKRTGEKVFLECVQDMDHENMFWYRQDPGLGLRLIYFSYDVKMKEKGDIPEGYSVSREKKERFSLILESASTNQTSMYLCASVPSGRYEQYFGPGTRLTVT.

This chain links TRBV5-1 with TRBJ2-7, with 8 bases lining up with TRBD2. The CDR3 consists of 15 residues. Trimming removed 6 bases from V and 4 bases from J; junction bases left unmatched: 12. Germline lookup yields CDR1 SGHRS and CDR2 YFSETQ. CDR3 protein: CASTVTTGGRYEQYF. CDR3 nucleotides: TGCGCCAGCACTGTGACGACGGGGGGGCGATACGAGCAGTACTTC.

The chain joins TRBV30 to TRBJ1-3; D gene ambiguous. This CDR3 comprises 15 residues. Trimming removed 2 bases at V and 1 base at J, with 12 bases between. Per germline, CDR1 GTSNPN and CDR2 SVGIG (reference sequence). The CDR3, as DNA: TGTGCCTGGAGTAAAGCGAGACTATCTGGAAACACCATATATTTT. Protein product: CAWSKARLSGNTIYF.

The rearrangement joins TRBV4-1 to TRBJ2-7; D may be TRBD1 (6 bases). The germline CDR1 and CDR2 sequences are MGHRA and YSYEKL. The CDR3 sequence is 14 residues long. Trimming removed 0 bases from V and 7 bases from J, with 13 bases in between. The CDR3 region has the DNA TGCGCCAGCAGCCAAGACAGGGGTAATGGGGAGCAGTACTTC. This gives the protein CASSQDRGNGEQYF.